A single TCR beta chain is shown here with its context. The data derive from a study of cytomegalovirus exposure and HLA in healthy donors. A multiplex PCR was run with 60 Vbeta primers and 13 Jbeta primers. Clones were sequenced by immunoSEQ multiplex PCR, and TCRdb holds only the in-frame ones, with some missing. The profile shows about 200,000 clones, 85% of them singletons. The V gene lost 5 bases and the J gene lost 3 bases, with 8 bases spanning the gap. The CDR3 loop spans 13 amino acids. Per germline, CDR1 MDHEN and CDR2 SYDVKM. V usage is TRBV28 and J usage is TRBJ1-5; TRBD1 is a possible D gene (5 bases). The TCR comes from a woman between 50 and 59 years old in good health and CMV-seronegative. Sequencing was performed on PBMCs. The DNA for the CDR3 is TGTGCCAGCAGTGGACAAATCAATCAGCCCCAGCATTTT. Its protein is CASSGQINQPQHF.